This T cell receptor (beta chain) was recovered during a study of blood T cell repertoires in COVID-19. Turning to the study itself: Whether acute or convalescent, the COVID-19 samples came from the United States, Italy and Spain. In each case, the material was cDNA or gDNA derived from T cells, B-cell-depleted T cells, or PBMCs.

Per the original methods: Using reference gene primer amplification, nucleated cell counts were estimated. Generated by immunoSEQ multiplex PCR, the TCRdb table keeps only in-frame clones and is missing some. V and J calls and clone size are copied from that table; D and trimming were computed from the DNA. The table lists roughly 260,000 clones, 82% of them singletons, with 4.9% in the top ten. This CDR3 spans 16 amino acids. V dropped 3 bases and J dropped 2 bases, with 14 bases sitting between them. The germline gives CDR1 MGHDK, CDR2 SYGVNS. The source is a woman older than 75 with active or convalescent COVID-19. This chain connects TRBV25-1 to TRBJ2-1; weak D call: TRBD2 (6 bases). The material sequenced was peripheral blood. The CDR3 sequence: CASSDPAGGAYNEQFF. In DNA form, the CDR3 reads TGTGCCAGCAGTGACCCCGCGGGCGGGGCCTACAATGAGCAGTTCTTC.